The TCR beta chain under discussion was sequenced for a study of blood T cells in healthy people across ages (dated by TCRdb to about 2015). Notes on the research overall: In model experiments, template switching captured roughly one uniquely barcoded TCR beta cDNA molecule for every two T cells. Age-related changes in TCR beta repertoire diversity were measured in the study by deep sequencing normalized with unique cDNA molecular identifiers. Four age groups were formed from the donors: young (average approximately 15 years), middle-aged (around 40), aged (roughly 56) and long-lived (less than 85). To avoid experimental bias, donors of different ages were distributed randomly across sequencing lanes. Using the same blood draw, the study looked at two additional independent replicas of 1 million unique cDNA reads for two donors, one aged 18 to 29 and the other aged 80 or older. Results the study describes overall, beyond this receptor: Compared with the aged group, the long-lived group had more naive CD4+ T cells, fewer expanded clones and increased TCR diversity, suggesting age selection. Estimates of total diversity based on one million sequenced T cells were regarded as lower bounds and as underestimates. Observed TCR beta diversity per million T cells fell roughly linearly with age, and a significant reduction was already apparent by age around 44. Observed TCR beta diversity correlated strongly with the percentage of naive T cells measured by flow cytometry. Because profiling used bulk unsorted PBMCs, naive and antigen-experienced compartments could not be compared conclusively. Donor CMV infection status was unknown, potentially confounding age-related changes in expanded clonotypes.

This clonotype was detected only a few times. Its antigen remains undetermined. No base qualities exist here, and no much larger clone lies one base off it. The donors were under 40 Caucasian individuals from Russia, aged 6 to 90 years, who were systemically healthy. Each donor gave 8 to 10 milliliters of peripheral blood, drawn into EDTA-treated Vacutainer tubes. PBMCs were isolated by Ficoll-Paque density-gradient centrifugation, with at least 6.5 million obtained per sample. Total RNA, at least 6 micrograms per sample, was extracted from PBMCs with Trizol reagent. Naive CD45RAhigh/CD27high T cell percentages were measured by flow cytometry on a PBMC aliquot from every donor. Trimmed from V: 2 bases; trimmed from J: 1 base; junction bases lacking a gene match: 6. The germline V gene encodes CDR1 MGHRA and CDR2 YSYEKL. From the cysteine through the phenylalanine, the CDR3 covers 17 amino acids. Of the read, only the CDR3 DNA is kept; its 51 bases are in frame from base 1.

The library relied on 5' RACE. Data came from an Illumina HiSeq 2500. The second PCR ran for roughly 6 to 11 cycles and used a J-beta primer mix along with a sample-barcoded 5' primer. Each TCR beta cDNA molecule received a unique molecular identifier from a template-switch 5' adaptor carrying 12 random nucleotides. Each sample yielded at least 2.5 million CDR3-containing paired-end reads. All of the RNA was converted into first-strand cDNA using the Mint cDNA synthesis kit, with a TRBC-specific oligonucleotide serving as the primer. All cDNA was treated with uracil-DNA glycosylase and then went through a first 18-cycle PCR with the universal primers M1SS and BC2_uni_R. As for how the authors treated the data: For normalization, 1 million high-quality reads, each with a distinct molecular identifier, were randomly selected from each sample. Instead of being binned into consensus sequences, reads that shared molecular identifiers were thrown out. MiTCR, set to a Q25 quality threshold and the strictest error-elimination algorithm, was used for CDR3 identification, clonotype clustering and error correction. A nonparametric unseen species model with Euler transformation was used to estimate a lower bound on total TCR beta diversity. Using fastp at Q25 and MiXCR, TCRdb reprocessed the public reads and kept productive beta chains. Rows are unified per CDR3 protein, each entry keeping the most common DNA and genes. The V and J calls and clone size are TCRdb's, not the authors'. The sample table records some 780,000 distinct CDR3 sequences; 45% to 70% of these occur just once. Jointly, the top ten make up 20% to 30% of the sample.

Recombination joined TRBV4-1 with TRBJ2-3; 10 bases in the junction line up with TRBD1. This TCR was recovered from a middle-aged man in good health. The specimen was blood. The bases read TGCGCCAGCAGCCAACTAGCCGGGACAGGGGGCACAGATACGCAGTATTTT. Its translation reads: CASSQLAGTGGTDTQYF.